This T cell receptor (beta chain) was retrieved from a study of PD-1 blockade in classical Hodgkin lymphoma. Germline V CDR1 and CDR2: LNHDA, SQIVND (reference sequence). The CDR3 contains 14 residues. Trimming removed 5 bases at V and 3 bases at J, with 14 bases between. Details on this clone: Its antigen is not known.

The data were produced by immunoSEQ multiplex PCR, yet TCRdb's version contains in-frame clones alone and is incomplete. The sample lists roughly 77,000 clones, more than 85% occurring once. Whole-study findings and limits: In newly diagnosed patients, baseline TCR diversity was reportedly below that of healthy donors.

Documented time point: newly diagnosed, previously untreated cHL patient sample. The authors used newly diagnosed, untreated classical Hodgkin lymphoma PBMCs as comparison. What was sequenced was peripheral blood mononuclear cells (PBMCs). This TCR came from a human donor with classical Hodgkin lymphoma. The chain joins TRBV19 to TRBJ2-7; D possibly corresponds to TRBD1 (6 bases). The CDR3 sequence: CASSSTGKYYEQYF. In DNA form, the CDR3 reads TGTGCCAGTAGTTCAACAGGGAAATACTACGAGCAGTACTTC.